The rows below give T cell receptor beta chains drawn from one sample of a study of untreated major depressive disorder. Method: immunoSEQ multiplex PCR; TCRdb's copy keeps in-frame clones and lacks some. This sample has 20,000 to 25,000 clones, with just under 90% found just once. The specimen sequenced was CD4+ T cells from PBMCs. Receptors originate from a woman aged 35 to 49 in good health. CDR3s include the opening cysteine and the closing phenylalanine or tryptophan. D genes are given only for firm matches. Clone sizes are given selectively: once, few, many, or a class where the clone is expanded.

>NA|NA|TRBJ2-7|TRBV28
CASTGTTTYEQYF
TGTGCCAGCACCGGCACCACAACCTACGAGCAGTACTTC
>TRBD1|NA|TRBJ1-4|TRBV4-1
CASSQEPQGAWSTNEKLFF
TGCGCCAGCAGCCAAGAGCCACAGGGGGCGTGGAGCACTAATGAAAAACTGTTTTTT
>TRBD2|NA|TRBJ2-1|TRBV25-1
CASSWTSGSSSYNEQFF
TGTGCCAGCAGTTGGACTAGCGGGAGTAGCTCCTACAATGAGCAGTTCTTC
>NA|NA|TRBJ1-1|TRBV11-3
CASSPGGTEAFF
TGTGCCAGCAGCCCGGGGGGGACTGAAGCTTTCTTT
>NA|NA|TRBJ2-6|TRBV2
CASSQGSPANVLTF
TGTGCCAGCAGTCAGGGGTCGCCGGCCAACGTCCTGACTTTC
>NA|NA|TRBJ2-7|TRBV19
CASKGARTVSEQYF
TGTGCCAGTAAAGGGGCAAGGACAGTCTCCGAGCAGTACTTC
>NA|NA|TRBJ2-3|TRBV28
CASSRRSSGETDTQYF
TGTGCCAGCTCGAGGAGGTCATCAGGGGAGACAGATACGCAGTATTTT
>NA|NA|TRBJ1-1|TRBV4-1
CASSHKTGHLNTEAFF
TGCGCCAGCAGCCACAAGACAGGACATTTGAACACTGAAGCTTTCTTT
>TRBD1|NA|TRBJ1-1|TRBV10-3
CAIRPGTVNTEAFF
TGTGCCATCAGGCCCGGGACAGTGAACACTGAAGCTTTCTTT
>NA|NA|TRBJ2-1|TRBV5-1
CASSLVVGLYNEQFF
TGCGCCAGCAGCTTGGTAGTGGGCCTTTACAATGAGCAGTTCTTC
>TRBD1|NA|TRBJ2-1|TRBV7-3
CASSPPGTAYNEQFF
TGTGCCAGCAGCCCTCCCGGGACAGCCTACAATGAGCAGTTCTTC
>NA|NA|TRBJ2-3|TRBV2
CASSADTDTQYF
TGTGCCAGCAGTGCCGACACAGATACGCAGTATTTT
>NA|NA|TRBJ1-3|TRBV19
CASSIKGGEPYTIYF
TGTGCCAGTAGTATCAAGGGAGGTGAACCCTACACCATATATTTT
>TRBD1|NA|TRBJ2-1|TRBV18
CASSPPHPGQRYNEQFF
TGTGCCAGCTCACCACCTCATCCGGGACAGCGATACAATGAGCAGTTCTTC
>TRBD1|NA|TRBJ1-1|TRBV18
CASSPPTGKNTEAFF
TGTGCCAGCTCACCACCGACAGGGAAGAACACTGAAGCTTTCTTT
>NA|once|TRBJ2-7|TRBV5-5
CASSLEPQISYEQYF
TGTGCCAGCAGCTTGGAGCCCCAGATATCTTACGAGCAGTACTTC
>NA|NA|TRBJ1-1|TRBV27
CASSLSYRILQAEAFF
TGTGCCAGCAGTTTATCGTATCGGATTTTACAGGCTGAAGCTTTCTTT
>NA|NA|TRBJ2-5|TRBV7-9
CASSLAAGKETQYF
TGTGCCAGCAGCTTAGCGGCTGGGAAAGAGACCCAGTACTTC
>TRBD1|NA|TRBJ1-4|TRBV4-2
CASSQDGTGDNEKLFF
TGTGCCAGCAGCCAAGATGGGACAGGAGATAATGAAAAACTGTTTTTT
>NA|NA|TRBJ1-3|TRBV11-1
CASSSTGPISGNTIYF
TGTGCCAGCAGCTCCACGGGACCGATCTCTGGAAACACCATATATTTT
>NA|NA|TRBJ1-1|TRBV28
CASSSKEGSGF
TGTGCCAGCAGTTCGAAGGAGGGTTCGGGGTTT
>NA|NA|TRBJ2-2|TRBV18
CASSPRGTVRDTGELFF
TGTGCCAGCTCCCCGCGCGGGACAGTCCGAGACACCGGGGAGCTGTTTTTT
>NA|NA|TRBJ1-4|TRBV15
CATSGIMGRSNEKLFF
TGTGCCACCAGCGGAATTATGGGACGGTCTAATGAAAAACTGTTTTTT
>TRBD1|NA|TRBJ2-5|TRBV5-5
CASSLYYRGRETQYF
TGTGCCAGCAGCTTGTATTACAGGGGAAGAGAGACCCAGTACTTC
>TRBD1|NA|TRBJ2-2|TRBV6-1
CASSPDRGSTGELFF
TGTGCCAGCAGCCCAGACAGGGGAAGTACCGGGGAGCTGTTTTTT
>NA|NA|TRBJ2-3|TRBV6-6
CASSYGTDTQYF
TGTGCCAGCAGTTACGGCACAGATACGCAGTATTTT
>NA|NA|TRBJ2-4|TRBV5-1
CASSLGLAGVPKNIQYF
TGCGCCAGCAGCTTGGGATTGGCAGGTGTCCCCAAAAACATTCAGTACTTC
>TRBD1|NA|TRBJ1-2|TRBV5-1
CASSPGTGNGYTF
TGCGCCAGCAGCCCCGGGACAGGGAATGGCTACACCTTC
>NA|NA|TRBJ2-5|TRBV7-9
CASSLVVITGSLGETQYF
TGTGCCAGCAGCTTAGTCGTTATAACAGGCTCTCTAGGGGAGACCCAGTACTTC
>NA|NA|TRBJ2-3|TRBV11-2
CASSSSYRRGARDYTQYF
TGTGCCAGCAGCTCTAGCTACCGACGGGGGGCGCGGGATTATACGCAGTATTTT
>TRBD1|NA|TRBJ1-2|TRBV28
CASSFPKGAKYGYTF
TGTGCCAGCAGTTTCCCTAAGGGGGCTAAGTATGGCTACACCTTC
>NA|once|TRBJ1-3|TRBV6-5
CASSYSSDSGNTIYF
TGTGCCAGCAGTTATTCAAGCGATTCTGGAAACACCATATATTTT
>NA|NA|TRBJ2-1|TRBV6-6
CASSDTSPLYNEQFF
TGTGCCAGCAGTGATACTAGCCCCCTCTACAATGAGCAGTTCTTC
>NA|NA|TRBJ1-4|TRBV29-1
CSVAGIGGGTEKLFF
TGCAGCGTTGCCGGGATAGGGGGGGGAACCGAAAAACTGTTTTTT